This TCR beta chain was profiled in a study of control samples from healthy donors and cancer patients. This CDR3 comprises 15 residues. The germline V gene has CDR1 MDHEN and CDR2 SYDVKM. With 8 bases removed from V and 4 bases from J, the gap between germline ends came to 18 bases. Here immunoSEQ multiplex PCR was the method, and the copy in TCRdb shows in-frame clones only, minus some. The sample yields 100,000 to 150,000 clones, roughly 90% seen once. The chain employs TRBV28 and TRBJ1-5; possible D gene TRBD1, 5 bases. Sequencing was performed on blood. This TCR derives from a woman aged 50 to 60 in good health. The CDR3 nucleotides read TGTGCCAGCTTTGGGGGGGGGTCCTCGAATCAGCCCCAGCATTTT. Residues: CASFGGGSSNQPQHF. The full variable domain, its missing parts supplied by reference TRBV28 and TRBJ1-5, is DVKVTQSSRYLVKRTGEKVFLECVQDMDHENMFWYRQDPGLGLRLIYFSYDVKMKEKGDIPEGYSVSREKKERFSLILESASTNQTSMYLCASFGGGSSNQPQHFGDGTRLSIL.